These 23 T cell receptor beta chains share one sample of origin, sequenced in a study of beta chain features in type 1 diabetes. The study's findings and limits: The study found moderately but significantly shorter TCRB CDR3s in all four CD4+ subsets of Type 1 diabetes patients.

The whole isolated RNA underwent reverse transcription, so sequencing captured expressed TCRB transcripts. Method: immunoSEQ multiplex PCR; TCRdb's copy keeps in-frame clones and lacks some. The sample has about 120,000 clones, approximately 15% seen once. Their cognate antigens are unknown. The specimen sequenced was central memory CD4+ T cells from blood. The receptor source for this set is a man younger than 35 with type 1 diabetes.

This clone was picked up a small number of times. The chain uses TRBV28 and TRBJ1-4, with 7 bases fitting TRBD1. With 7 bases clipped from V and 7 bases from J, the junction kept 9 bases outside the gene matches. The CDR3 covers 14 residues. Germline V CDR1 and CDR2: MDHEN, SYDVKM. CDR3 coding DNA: TGTGCCAGCACGGGACAGTCGTTCCCTGAAAAACTGTTTTTT. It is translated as CASTGQSFPEKLFF.

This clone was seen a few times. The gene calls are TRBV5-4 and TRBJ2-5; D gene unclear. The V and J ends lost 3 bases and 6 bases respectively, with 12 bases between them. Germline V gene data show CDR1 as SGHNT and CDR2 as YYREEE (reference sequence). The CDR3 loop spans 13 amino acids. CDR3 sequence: CASSYTNLQTQYF. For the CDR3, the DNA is TGTGCCAGCAGCTATACCAATTTGCAGACCCAGTACTTC.

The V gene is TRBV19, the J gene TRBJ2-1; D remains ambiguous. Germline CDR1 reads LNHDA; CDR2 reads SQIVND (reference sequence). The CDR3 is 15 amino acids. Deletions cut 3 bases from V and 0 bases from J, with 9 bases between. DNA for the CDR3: TGTGCCAGTAGTATGGCGCAGGACTCCTACAATGAGCAGTTCTTC. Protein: CASSMAQDSYNEQFF. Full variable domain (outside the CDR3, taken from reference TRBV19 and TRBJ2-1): DGGITQSPKYLFRKEGQNVTLSCEQNLNHDAMYWYRQDPGQGLRLIYYSQIVNDFQKGDIAEGYSVSREKKESFPLTVTSAQKNPTAFYLCASSMAQDSYNEQFFGPGTRLTVL.

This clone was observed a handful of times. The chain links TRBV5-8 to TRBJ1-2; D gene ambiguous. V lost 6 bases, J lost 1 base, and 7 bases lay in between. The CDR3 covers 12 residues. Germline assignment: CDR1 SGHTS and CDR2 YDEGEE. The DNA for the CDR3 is TGTGCCAGCAAACCACTTAACTATGGCTACACCTTC. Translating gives CASKPLNYGYTF.

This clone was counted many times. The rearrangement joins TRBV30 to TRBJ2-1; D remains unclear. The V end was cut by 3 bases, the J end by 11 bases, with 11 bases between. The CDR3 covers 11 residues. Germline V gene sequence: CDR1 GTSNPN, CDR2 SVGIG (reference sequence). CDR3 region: CAWSQTPQQFF. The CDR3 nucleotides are TGTGCCTGGAGCCAAACACCTCAGCAGTTCTTC.

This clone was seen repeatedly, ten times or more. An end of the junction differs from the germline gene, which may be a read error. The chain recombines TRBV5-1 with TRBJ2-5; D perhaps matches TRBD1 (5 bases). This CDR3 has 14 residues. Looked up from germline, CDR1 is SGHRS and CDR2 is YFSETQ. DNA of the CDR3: TGCGCCAGCAGCGATAGGGCAGGGTCCCCCCTTCAGGACTTC. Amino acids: CASSDRAGSPLQDF.

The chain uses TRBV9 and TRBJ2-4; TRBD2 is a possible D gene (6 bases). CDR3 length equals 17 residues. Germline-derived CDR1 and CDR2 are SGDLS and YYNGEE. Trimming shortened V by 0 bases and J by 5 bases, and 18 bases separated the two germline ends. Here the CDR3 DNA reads TGTGCCAGCAGCGTAGACCCCTTCTCATCGGGGGAAAACATTCAGTACTTC. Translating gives CASSVDPFSSGENIQYF.

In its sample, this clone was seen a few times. DNA of the CDR3: TGCAGCGTTGTGCAGGGAATCGCGGATACGCAGTATTTT. As protein: CSVVQGIADTQYF. The chain has TRBV29-1 and TRBJ2-3, with D tentatively TRBD1 (5 bases). From germline, CDR1 is SQVTM and CDR2 ANQGSEA. V was cut by 4 bases and J by 6 bases, with 14 bases left in between. CDR3 length: 13 amino acids.

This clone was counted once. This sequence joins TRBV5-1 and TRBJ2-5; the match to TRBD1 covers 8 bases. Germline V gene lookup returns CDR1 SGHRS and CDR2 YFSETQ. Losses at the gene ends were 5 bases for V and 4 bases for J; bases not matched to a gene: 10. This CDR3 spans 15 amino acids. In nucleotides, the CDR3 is TGCGCCAGCAGTCGTGGACAGGGTGTGGGAGAGACCCAGTACTTC. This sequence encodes CASSRGQGVGETQYF.

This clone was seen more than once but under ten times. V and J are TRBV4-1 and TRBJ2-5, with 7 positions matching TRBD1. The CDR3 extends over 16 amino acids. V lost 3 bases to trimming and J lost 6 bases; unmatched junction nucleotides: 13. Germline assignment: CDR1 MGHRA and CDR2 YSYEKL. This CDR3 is CASSQYERQGSQTQYF. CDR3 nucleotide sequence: TGCGCCAGCAGCCAGTATGAACGACAGGGTAGTCAGACCCAGTACTTC.

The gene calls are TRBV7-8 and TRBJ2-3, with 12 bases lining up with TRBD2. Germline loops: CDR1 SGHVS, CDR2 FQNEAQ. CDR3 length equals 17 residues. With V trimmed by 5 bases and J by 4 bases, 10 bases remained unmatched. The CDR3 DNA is TGTGCCAGCAGCAGGCGAAAGACTAGCGGGGGCGCAGATACGCAGTATTTT. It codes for CASSRRKTSGGADTQYF.

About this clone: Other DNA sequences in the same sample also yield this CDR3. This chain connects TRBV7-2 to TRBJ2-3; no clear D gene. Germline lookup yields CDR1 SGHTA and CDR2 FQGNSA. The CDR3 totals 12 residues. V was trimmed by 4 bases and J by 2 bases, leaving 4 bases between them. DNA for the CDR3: TGTGCCAGCAGCTCGTACACAGATACGCAGTATTTT. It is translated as CASSSYTDTQYF.

Here the CDR3 reads CASSVAGSQETQYF. The CDR3 DNA reads TGTGCCAGCAGCGTAGCGGGATCACAAGAGACCCAGTACTTC. The chain couples TRBV9 to TRBJ2-5; maybe TRBD2 (5 bases). Trimming took 0 bases from V and 2 from J, leaving 8 bases between them. Germline loops: CDR1 SGDLS, CDR2 YYNGEE. The CDR3 is made up of 14 amino acids.

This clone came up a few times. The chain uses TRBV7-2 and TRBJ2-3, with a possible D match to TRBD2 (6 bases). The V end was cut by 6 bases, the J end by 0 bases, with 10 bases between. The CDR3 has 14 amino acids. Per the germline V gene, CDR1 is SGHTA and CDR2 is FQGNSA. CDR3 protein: CASSRGTSTDTQYF. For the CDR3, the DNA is TGTGCCAGCAGTCGTGGGACTAGCACAGATACGCAGTATTTT.

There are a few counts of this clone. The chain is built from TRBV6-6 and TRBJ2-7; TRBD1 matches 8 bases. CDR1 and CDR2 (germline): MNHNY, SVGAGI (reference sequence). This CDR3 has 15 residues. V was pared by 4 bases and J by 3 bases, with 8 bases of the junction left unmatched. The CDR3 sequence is CASSLRNRGNYEQYF. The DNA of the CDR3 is TGTGCCAGCAGTTTACGAAACAGGGGGAACTACGAGCAGTACTTC.

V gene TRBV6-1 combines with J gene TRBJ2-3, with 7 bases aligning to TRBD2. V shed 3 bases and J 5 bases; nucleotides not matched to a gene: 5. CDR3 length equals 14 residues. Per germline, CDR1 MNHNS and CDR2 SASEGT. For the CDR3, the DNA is TGTGCCAGCAGTGAGGCGGGAGTGCAAGATACGCAGTATTTT. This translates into CASSEAGVQDTQYF.

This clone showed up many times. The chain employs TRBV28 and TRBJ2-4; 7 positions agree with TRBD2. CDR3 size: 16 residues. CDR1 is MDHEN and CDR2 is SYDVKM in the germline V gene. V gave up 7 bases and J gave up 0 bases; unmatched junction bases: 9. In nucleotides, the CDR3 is TGTGCCAGCAACTCCTGGGAGGGGATAGCCAAAAACATTCAGTACTTC. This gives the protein CASNSWEGIAKNIQYF.

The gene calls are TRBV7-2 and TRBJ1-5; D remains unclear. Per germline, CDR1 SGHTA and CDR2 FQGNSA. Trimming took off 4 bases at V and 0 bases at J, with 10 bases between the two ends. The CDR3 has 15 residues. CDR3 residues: CASSSTSYSNQPQHF. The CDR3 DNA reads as TGTGCCAGCAGCTCCACCAGCTATAGCAATCAGCCCCAGCATTTT.

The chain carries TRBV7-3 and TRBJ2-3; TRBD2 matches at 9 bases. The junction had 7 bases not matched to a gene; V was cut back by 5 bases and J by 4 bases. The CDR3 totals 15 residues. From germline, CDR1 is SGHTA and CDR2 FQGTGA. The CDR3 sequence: CASSPLAGMADTQYF. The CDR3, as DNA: TGTGCCAGCAGCCCGCTAGCGGGGATGGCAGATACGCAGTATTTT. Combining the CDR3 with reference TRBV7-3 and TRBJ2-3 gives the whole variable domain GAGVSQTPSNKVTEKGKYVELRCDPISGHTALYWYRQSLGQGPEFLIYFQGTGAADDSGLPNDRFFAVRPEGSVSTLKIQRTERGDSAVYLCASSPLAGMADTQYFGPGTRLTVL.

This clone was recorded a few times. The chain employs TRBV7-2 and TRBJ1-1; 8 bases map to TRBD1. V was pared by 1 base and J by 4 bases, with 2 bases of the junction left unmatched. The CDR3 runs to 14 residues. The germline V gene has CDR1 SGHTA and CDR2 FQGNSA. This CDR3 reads CASSLGQGATEAFF. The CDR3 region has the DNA TGTGCCAGCAGCTTAGGGCAGGGGGCCACTGAAGCTTTCTTT.

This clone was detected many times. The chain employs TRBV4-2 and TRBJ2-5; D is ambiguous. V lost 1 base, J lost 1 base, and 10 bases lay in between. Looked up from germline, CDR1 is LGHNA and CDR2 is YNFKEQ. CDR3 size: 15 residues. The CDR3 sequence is CASSQVVATQETQYF. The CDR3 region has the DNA TGTGCCAGCAGCCAAGTAGTGGCCACCCAAGAGACCCAGTACTTC.

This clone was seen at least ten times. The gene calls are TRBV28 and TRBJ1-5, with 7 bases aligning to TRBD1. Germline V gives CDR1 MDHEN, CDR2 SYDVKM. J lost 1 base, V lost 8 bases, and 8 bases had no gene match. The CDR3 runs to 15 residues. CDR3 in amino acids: CASGRTTGSNQPQHF. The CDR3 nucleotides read TGTGCCAGCGGCCGCACGACAGGGAGCAATCAGCCCCAGCATTTT.

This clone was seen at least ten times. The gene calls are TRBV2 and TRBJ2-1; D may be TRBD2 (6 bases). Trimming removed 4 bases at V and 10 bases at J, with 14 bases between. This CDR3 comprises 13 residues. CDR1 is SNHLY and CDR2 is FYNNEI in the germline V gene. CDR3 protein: CASSGFSGLEQFF. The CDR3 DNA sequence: TGTGCCAGCAGTGGATTTTCGGGACTCGAGCAGTTCTTC.